Included here is one T cell receptor beta chain sequence, with context. With the read ending 3 residues before the CDR3 end, the germline J gene is used to fill in that end. The sample belongs to a study of T cells in women clearing cervical HPV infection. CDR1 is SGHDT, CDR2 YYEEEE, per germline. The length of the CDR3 is 12 residues. Trimming took 3 bases from V and 4 from J, leaving 7 bases between them. Assay: immunoSEQ multiplex PCR; the TCRdb copy retains only in-frame clones and omits some. This sample's clone table lists approximately 49,000 clones. The V call is TRBV5-6, the J call TRBJ1-1; no firm D call. The TCR comes from a woman between 18 and 70 years old with a cervical HPV16 infection that either progressed to CIN3+ or cleared (not recorded which). Sequencing used blood buffy coat. Here the CDR3 reads CASSSRGTEAFF. CDR3 DNA, as far as it was read: TGTGCCAGCAGCTCGCGGGGCACTGAA.